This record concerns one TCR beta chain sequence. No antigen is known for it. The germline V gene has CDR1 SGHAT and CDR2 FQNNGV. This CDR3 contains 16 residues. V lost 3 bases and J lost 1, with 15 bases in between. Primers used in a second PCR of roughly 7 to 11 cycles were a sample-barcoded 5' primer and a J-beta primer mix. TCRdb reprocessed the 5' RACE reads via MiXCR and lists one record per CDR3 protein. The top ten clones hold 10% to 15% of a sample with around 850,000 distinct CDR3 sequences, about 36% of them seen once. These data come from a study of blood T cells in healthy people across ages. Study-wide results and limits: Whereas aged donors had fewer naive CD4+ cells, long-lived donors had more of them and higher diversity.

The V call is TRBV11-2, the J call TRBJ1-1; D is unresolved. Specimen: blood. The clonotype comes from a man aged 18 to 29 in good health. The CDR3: CASSFPSLDQNTEAFF. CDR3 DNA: TGTGCCAGCAGCTTCCCTTCGTTGGACCAGAACACTGAAGCTTTCTTT.